These 6 T cell receptor beta chains were all obtained from the same sample, sequenced in a study of CD8+ T cells in alopecia areata. TCR sequencing used cDNA made by reverse transcription of extracted RNA. Clones were read by immunoSEQ multiplex PCR, and TCRdb kept only the in-frame ones, dropping some. The sample has fewer than 90,000 clones, roughly half seen once. The sequenced sample was NKG2D-high CD8+ T cells sorted from blood. These receptors all come from a human donor with alopecia areata.

This clone has a handful of counts. This chain connects TRBV12-5 to TRBJ1-4, with D unclear. The V and J ends lost 6 bases and 5 bases respectively, with 7 bases between them. This CDR3 region has 12 residues. Germline V gives CDR1 LGHNT, CDR2 FRNRAP. Here the CDR3 DNA reads TGTGCTAGTGGATACGGGAATGAAAAACTGTTTTTT. It encodes CASGYGNEKLFF.

The V gene is TRBV28, the J gene TRBJ2-5; D unclear. CDR1 MDHEN and CDR2 SYDVKM come from the germline V gene. The V end was cut by 3 bases, the J end by 4 bases, with 9 bases between. The CDR3 has 13 residues. CDR3 in amino acids: CASSLERIETQYF. CDR3 bases: TGTGCCAGCAGTTTGGAGCGAATAGAGACCCAGTACTTC.

The CDR3 is CASSVFGGYQETQYF. Written as DNA, the CDR3 is TGTGCCAGCAGCGTATTCGGGGGGTACCAAGAGACCCAGTACTTC. The V call is TRBV9, the J call TRBJ2-5, with TRBD2 identical over 7 bases. The junction had 3 bases not matched to a gene; V was cut back by 1 base and J by 0 bases. The germline V gene encodes CDR1 SGDLS and CDR2 YYNGEE. The CDR3 is 15 amino acids.

The chain carries TRBV4-1 and TRBJ2-7, with D maybe TRBD1 (6 bases). The CDR3 runs 15 residues. Trimming took 4 bases from V and 0 from J, leaving 13 bases between them. From germline, CDR1 is MGHRA and CDR2 YSYEKL. This CDR3 is CASSRETGSSYEQYF. The CDR3 nucleotides read TGCGCCAGCAGCCGAGAGACAGGAAGCTCCTACGAGCAGTACTTC.

This rearrangement joins TRBV27 to TRBJ2-7; 7 positions match TRBD2. V shed 3 bases and J 5 bases; nucleotides not matched to a gene: 4. The CDR3 consists of 13 residues. Germline V gene data show CDR1 as MNHEY and CDR2 as SMNVEV (reference sequence). CDR3 sequence: CASSFALADEQYF. CDR3 bases: TGTGCCAGCAGTTTCGCCCTAGCGGACGAGCAGTACTTC.

The chain is built from TRBV30 and TRBJ2-1, with TRBD2 as a possible D gene (5 bases). The CDR3 totals 14 residues. Trimming left V 0 bases short and J 5 bases short, with 11 bases between. Germline V gives CDR1 GTSNPN, CDR2 SVGIG (reference sequence). CDR3 in amino acids: CAWSVTGFNNEQFF. The CDR3 DNA follows: TGTGCCTGGAGTGTAACGGGATTTAACAATGAGCAGTTCTTC.